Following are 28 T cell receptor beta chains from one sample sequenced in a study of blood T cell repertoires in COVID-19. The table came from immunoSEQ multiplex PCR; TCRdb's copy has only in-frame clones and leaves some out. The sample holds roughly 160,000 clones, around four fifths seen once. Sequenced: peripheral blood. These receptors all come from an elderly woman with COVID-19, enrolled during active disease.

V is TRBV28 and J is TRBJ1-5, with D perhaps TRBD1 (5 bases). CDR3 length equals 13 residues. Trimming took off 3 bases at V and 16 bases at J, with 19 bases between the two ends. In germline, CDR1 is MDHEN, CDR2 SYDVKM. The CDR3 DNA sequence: TGTGCCAGCAGTTTGGGCAACATAGACAGTGAACATTTT. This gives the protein CASSLGNIDSEHF.

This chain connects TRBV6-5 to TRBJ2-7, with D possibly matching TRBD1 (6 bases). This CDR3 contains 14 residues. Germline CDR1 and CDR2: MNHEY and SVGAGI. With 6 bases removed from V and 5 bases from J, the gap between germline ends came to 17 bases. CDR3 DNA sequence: TGTGCCAGCAGGGGGGCCTACAGGGAGAACGAGCAGTACTTC. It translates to CASRGAYRENEQYF.

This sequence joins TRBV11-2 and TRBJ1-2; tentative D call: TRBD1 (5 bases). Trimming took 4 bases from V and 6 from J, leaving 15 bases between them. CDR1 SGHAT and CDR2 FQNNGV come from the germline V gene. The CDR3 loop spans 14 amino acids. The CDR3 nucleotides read TGTGCCAGCAGCTGGGGCCCTCCCCCGGATGGCTACACCTTC. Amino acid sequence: CASSWGPPPDGYTF.

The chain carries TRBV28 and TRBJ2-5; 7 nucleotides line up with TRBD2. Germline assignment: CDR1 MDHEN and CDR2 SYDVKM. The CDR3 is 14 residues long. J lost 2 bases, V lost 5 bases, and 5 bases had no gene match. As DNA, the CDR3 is TGTGCCAGCAGTCTGCCGGGACTACAAGAGACCCAGTACTTC. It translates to CASSLPGLQETQYF.

The CDR3 DNA reads TGTGCCAGCACTGGAACTCGGACAGGGGGTGGAAACACCATATATTTT. This encodes CASTGTRTGGGNTIYF. The chain carries TRBV3-1 (or the pseudogene TRBV3-2) and TRBJ1-3, with 10 bases matching TRBD1. The CDR3 sequence is 16 residues long. CDR1 and CDR2 (germline): LGHDT, YNNKEL (reference sequence). The ends lost 7 bases at V and 3 bases at J; junction bases unmatched: 9.

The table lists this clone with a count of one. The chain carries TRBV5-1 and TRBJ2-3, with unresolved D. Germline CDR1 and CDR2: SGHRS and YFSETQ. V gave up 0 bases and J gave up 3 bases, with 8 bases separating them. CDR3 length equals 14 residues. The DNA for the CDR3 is TGCGCCAGCAGCTTGGCTTCGCGGACAGATACGCAGTATTTT. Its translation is CASSLASRTDTQYF.

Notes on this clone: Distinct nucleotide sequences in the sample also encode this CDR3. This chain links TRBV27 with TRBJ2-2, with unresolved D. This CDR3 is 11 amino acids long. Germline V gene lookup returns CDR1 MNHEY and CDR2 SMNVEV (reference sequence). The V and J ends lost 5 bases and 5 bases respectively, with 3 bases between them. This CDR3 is CASSRTGELFF. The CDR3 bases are TGTGCCAGCAGTCGGACCGGGGAGCTGTTTTTT.

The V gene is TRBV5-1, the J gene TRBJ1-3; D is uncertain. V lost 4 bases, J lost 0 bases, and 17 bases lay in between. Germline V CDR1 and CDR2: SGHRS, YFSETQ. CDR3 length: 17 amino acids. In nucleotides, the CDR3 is TGCGCCAGCAGCGTGGCGAGTGGGCACCGCTCTGGAAACACCATATATTTT. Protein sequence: CASSVASGHRSGNTIYF.

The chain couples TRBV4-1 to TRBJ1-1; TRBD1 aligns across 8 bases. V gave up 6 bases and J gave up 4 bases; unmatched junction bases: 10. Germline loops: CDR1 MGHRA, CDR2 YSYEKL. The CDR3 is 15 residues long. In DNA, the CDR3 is TGCGCCAGCAGGCTCGGGATCGACAGGGGCACTGAAGCTTTCTTT. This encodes CASRLGIDRGTEAFF.

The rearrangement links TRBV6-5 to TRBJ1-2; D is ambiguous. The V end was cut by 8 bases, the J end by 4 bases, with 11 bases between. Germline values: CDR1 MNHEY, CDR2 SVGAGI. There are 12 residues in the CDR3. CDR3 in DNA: TGTGCCAGCGGAGGGTTCGGCTATGGCTACACCTTC. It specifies CASGGFGYGYTF.

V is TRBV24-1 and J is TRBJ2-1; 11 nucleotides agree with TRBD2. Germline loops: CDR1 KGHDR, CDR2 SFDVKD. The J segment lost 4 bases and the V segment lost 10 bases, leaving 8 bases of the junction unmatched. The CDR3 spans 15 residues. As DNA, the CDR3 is TGTGCCACGAGTCCTAGCGGGGGGAATTACAATGAGCAGTTCTTC. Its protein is CATSPSGGNYNEQFF.

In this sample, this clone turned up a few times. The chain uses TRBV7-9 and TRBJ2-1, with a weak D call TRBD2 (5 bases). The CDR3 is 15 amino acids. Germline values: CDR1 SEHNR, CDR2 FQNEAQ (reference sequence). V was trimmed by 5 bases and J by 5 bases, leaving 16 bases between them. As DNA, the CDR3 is TGTGCCAGCAGCCCCCGGGGTATAGCAGACAATGAGCAGTTCTTC. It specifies CASSPRGIADNEQFF.

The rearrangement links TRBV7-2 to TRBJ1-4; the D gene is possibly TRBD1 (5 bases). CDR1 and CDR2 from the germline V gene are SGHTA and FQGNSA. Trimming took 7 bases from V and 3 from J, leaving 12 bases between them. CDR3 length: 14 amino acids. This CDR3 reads CASTPGRSNEKLFF. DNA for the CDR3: TGTGCCAGCACTCCAGGGAGGTCTAATGAAAAACTGTTTTTT.

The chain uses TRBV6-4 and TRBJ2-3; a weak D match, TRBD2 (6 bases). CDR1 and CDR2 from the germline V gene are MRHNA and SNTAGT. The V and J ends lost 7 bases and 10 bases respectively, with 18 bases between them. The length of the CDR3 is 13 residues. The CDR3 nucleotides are TGTGCCAGCATTCGAGCTAGCGATAGCGCGCAGTATTTT. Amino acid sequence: CASIRASDSAQYF.

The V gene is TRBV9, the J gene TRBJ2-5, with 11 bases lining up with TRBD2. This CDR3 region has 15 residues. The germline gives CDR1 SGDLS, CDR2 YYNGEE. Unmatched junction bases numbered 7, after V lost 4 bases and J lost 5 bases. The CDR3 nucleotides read TGTGCCAGCAGCCCACTAGCGGGAGTTTCTGAGACCCAGTACTTC. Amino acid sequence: CASSPLAGVSETQYF.

For the CDR3, the DNA is TGTGCCAGCAGCCTGAGCGGGGGAGTGGAGGGCTACACCTTC. It is translated as CASSLSGGVEGYTF. V usage is TRBV11-2 and J usage is TRBJ1-2; D might be TRBD1 (5 bases). There are 14 residues in the CDR3. The germline gives CDR1 SGHAT, CDR2 FQNNGV. Trimming took 5 bases from V and 8 from J, leaving 18 bases between them.

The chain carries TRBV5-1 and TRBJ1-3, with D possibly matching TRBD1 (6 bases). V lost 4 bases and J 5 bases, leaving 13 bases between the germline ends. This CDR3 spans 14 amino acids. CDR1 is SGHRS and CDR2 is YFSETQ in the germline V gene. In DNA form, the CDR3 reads TGCGCCAGCAGCGGCACAGGGTTGAGAAACACCATATATTTT. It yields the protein CASSGTGLRNTIYF.

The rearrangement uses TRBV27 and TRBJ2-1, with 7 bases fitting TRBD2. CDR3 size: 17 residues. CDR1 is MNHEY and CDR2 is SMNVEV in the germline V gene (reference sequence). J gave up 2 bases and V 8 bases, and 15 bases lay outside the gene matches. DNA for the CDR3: TGTGCCAGCCTTTCTCGACTGACTAGCCCAACCTACAATGAGCAGTTCTTC. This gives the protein CASLSRLTSPTYNEQFF.

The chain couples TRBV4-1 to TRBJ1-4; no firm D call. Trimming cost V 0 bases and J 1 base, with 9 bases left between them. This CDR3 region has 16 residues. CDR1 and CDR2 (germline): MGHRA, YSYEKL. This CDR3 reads CASSQDTAGTNEKLFF. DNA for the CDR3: TGCGCCAGCAGCCAAGATACGGCAGGAACTAATGAAAAACTGTTTTTT.

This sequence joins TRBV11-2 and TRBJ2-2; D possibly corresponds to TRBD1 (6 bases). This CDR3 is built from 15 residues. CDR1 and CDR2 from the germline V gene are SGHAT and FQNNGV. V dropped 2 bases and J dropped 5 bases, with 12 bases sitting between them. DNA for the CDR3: TGTGCCAGCAGCTTAACAAGCAGGGGAACCGGGGAGCTGTTTTTT. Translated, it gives CASSLTSRGTGELFF.

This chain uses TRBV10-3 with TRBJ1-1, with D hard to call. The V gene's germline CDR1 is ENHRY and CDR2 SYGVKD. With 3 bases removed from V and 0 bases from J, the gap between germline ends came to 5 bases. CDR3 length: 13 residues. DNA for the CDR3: TGTGCCATCAGTGATCCGGTGAACACTGAAGCTTTCTTT. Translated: CAISDPVNTEAFF.

CDR3 sequence (DNA): TGTGCCACCAGCAGAGAGTACAGGTCGAACTATGGCTACACCTTC. Translating gives CATSREYRSNYGYTF. The chain is built from TRBV15 and TRBJ1-2; TRBD1 is a possible D gene (5 bases). Germline-derived CDR1 and CDR2 are LNHNV and YYDKDF (reference sequence). The V and J ends lost 0 bases and 2 bases respectively, with 10 bases between them. This CDR3 region has 15 residues.

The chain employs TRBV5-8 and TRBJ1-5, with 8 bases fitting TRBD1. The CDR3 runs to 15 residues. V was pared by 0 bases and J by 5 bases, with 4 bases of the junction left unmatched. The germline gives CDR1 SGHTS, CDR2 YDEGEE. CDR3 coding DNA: TGTGCCAGCAGCTTGGGCAGGGGGCGGTATCAGCCCCAGCATTTT. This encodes CASSLGRGRYQPQHF. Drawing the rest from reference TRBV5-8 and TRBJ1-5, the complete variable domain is EAGVTQSPTHLIKTRGQQATLRCSPISGHTSVYWYQQALGLGLQFLLWYDEGEERNRGNFPPRFSGRQFPNYSSELNVNALELEDSALYLCASSLGRGRYQPQHFGDGTRLSIL.

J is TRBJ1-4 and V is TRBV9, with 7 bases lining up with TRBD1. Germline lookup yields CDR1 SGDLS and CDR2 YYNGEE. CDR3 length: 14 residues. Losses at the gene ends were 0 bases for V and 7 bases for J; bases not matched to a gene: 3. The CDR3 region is CASSVGRGSEKLFF. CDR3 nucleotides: TGTGCCAGCAGCGTAGGCAGGGGGAGTGAAAAACTGTTTTTT.

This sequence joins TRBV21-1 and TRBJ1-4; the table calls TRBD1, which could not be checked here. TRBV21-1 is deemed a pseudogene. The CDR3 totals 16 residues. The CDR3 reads CASSISQGEINEKLFF. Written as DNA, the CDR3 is TGTGCCAGCAGCATAAGCCAGGGGGAGATAAATGAAAAACTGTTTTTT.

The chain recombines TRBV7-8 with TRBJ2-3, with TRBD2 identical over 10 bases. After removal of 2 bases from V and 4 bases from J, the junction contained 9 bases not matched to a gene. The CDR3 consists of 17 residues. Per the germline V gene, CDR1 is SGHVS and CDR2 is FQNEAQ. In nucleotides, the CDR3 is TGTGCCAGCAGCTTAAGGAGGCTAGCGGGAGTGGCAGATACGCAGTATTTT. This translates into CASSLRRLAGVADTQYF.

CDR3 nucleotides: TGTGCCAGCAGCCAAGATCCCCTAGGCGGGGGGGCCAGGGATGAGCAGTTCTTC. Protein sequence: CASSQDPLGGGARDEQFF. This chain links TRBV14 with TRBJ2-1; 9 bases map to TRBD2. The junction had 14 bases not matched to a gene; V was cut back by 0 bases and J by 8 bases. Germline CDR1 SGHDN, CDR2 FVKESK. The length of the CDR3 is 18 residues.

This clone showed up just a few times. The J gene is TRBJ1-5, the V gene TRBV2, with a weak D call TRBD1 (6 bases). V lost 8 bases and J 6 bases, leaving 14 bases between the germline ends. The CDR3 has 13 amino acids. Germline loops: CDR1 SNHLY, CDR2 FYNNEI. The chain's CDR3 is CASDGGGGQPQHF. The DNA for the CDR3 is TGTGCCAGCGACGGAGGGGGGGGTCAGCCCCAGCATTTT.